Each of the 21 T cell receptor beta chains below was sequenced from the same sample in a study of response to subunit inactivated influenza vaccine. TCRdb itself ran the RT-PCR reads through MiXCR, one entry per CDR3 protein. The sample holds 540,000 or so distinct CDR3 sequences; 10% to 15% are singletons and the top ten take 13%. Sequencing used PBMCs from blood, obtained roughly 48 days after vaccination. The receptors shown here come from a man aged 50 to 59 who received an inactivated influenza vaccine.

This clonotype was observed once. J is TRBJ2-5 and V is TRBV3-1; D gene uncertain. Trimming pared 1 base from V and 1 base from J, leaving 10 bases between. This CDR3 spans 15 amino acids. The germline V gene has CDR1 LGHDT and CDR2 YNNKEL (reference sequence). CDR3 DNA sequence: TGTGCCAGCAGCCAAGGTAGTTCTATCCAAGAGACCCAGTACTTC. This translates into CASSQGSSIQETQYF.

The rearrangement joins TRBV10-3 to TRBJ2-6; D assignment may be TRBD1 or TRBD2 (5 bases each). Germline V gene data show CDR1 as ENHRY and CDR2 as SYGVKD. The CDR3 covers 17 residues. V dropped 8 bases and J dropped 0 bases, with 17 bases sitting between them. CDR3 protein: CAIGRETANSGANVLTF. The CDR3 nucleotides read TGTGCCATCGGTAGGGAGACAGCAAACTCTGGGGCCAACGTCCTGACTTTC.

This chain links TRBV7-9 with TRBJ2-7; unclear D gene. The CDR3 runs to 11 residues. Trimming left V 6 bases short and J 7 bases short, with 10 bases between. Per germline, CDR1 SEHNR and CDR2 FQNEAQ (reference sequence). The CDR3 loop reads CASRLNREQYF. The CDR3 nucleotides read TGTGCCAGCAGGTTAAATAGGGAGCAGTACTTC.

The table lists this clonotype with a few counts. The chain carries TRBV7-9 and TRBJ2-3; TRBD2 aligns across 9 bases. The CDR3 is 14 amino acids. The V segment lost 8 bases and the J segment 3 bases; nucleotides outside the gene matches: 6. From germline, CDR1 is SEHNR and CDR2 FQNEAQ (reference sequence). The CDR3 loop reads CASAGSGRTDTQYF. CDR3 coding DNA: TGTGCCAGCGCGGGTAGCGGGAGAACAGATACGCAGTATTTT.

V and J are TRBV10-3 and TRBJ2-7; the D call may be TRBD1 or TRBD2 (6 bases each). CDR3 length: 14 residues. V lost 7 bases, J lost 4 bases, and 17 bases lay in between. CDR1 and CDR2 (germline): ENHRY, SYGVKD. The CDR3 is CAITPNGGDYEQYF. The CDR3 nucleotides read TGTGCCATCACCCCTAACGGGGGCGATTACGAGCAGTACTTC.

The J gene is TRBJ2-3, the V gene TRBV12-3 or TRBV12-4, with TRBD1 matching 8 bases. V was clipped by 5 bases and J by 2 bases; unmatched bases: 6. This CDR3 has 15 amino acids. CDR3 residues: CASSRTGIDTDTQYF. The CDR3 DNA follows: TGTGCCAGCAGTCGGACAGGGATCGACACAGATACGCAGTATTTT.

The chain couples TRBV14 to TRBJ2-3, with 9 bases aligning to TRBD2. V trimming: 6 bases; J trimming: 6 bases; junction bases outside the gene matches: 13. The CDR3 length is 16 residues. Germline CDR1 SGHDN, CDR2 FVKESK. The CDR3 DNA is TGTGCCAGCAGTCTACCGGGACTAGCTGCTAAGGATACGCAGTATTTT. It is translated as CASSLPGLAAKDTQYF.

There are a few counts of this clonotype. The chain combines TRBV24-1 with TRBJ2-1; 9 positions match TRBD2. V dropped 6 bases and J dropped 7; count of bases not matched to a gene: 21. CDR1 and CDR2 from the germline V gene are KGHDR and SFDVKD. CDR3 length equals 19 residues. This chain's CDR3 is CATSHGGLGAGGPRNEQFF. The CDR3 DNA sequence: TGTGCCACCAGTCATGGCGGGCTGGGGGCGGGAGGGCCTCGGAATGAGCAGTTCTTC.

J is TRBJ2-3 and V is TRBV11-2; 8 nucleotides match TRBD2. The CDR3 sequence is 15 residues long. Unmatched junction bases numbered 8, after V lost 2 bases and J lost 7 bases. CDR1 SGHAT and CDR2 FQNNGV come from the germline V gene. The CDR3 DNA reads TGTGCCAGCAGCTTACTGTCCAGCGGGGGAAATACGCAGTATTTT. Amino acids: CASSLLSSGGNTQYF.

V usage is TRBV7-8 and J usage is TRBJ1-2, with D possibly TRBD1 on 6 matching bases. The CDR3 spans 15 residues. The germline gives CDR1 SGHVS, CDR2 FQNEAQ. With 8 bases removed from V and 1 base from J, the gap between germline ends came to 17 bases. CDR3 region: CASYPPQGGNYGYTF. CDR3 coding DNA: TGTGCCAGCTACCCCCCACAGGGCGGTAACTATGGCTACACCTTC.

This clonotype was observed a handful of times. The chain carries TRBV12-3 or TRBV12-4 and TRBJ2-2, with 7 bases lining up with TRBD1. Losses at the gene ends were 7 bases for V and 6 bases for J; bases not matched to a gene: 5. The CDR3 consists of 13 residues. This CDR3 is CASKGQDSGELFF. Here the CDR3 DNA reads TGTGCCAGCAAAGGACAGGATTCCGGGGAGCTGTTTTTT.

The J gene is TRBJ1-4, the V gene TRBV28, with 8 bases matching TRBD1. Trimming removed 10 bases from V and 11 bases from J; junction bases left unmatched: 15. Looked up from germline, CDR1 is MDHEN and CDR2 is SYDVKM. This CDR3 spans 14 amino acids. CDR3 nucleotide sequence: TGTGCCACTTTCCCCGGGACAGGTTCTACTAAACTGTTTTTT. Translation gives CATFPGTGSTKLFF.

This clonotype was recorded a few times. The genes are TRBV7-9 and TRBJ2-7; D is unresolved. Per germline, CDR1 SEHNR and CDR2 FQNEAQ (reference sequence). The CDR3 has 13 residues. V was trimmed by 4 bases and J by 3 bases, leaving 10 bases between them. The CDR3 here is CASSSDGFYEQYF. The CDR3 coding sequence is TGTGCCAGCAGCTCGGACGGATTCTACGAGCAGTACTTC.

This clonotype was recorded many times. The V and J genes are TRBV6-1 and TRBJ2-3; D gene uncertain. The CDR3 spans 13 residues. Trimming removed 7 bases at V and 3 bases at J, with 11 bases between. CDR1 MNHNS and CDR2 SASEGT come from the germline V gene. CDR3 sequence: CASTQSRTDTQYF. Written as DNA, the CDR3 is TGTGCCAGCACCCAATCGAGGACAGATACGCAGTATTTT.

This clonotype came up a few times. V and J are TRBV5-1 and TRBJ2-5, with TRBD1 identical over 7 bases. The CDR3 is 13 amino acids. Germline loops: CDR1 SGHRS, CDR2 YFSETQ. J gave up 1 base and V 5 bases, and 2 bases lay outside the gene matches. As DNA, the CDR3 is TGCGCCAGCAGGACAGGGACCCAAGAGACCCAGTACTTC. Its translation: CASRTGTQETQYF.

This sequence joins TRBV27 and TRBJ2-5; 13 bases match TRBD2. The V gene end was trimmed by 5 bases and the J gene end by 7 bases; junction bases not matched to a gene: 16. Germline V lookup: CDR1 MNHEY, CDR2 SMNVEV (reference sequence). The CDR3 is made up of 18 amino acids. For the CDR3, the DNA is TGTGCCAGCAGTCCAGGACTAGCGGGAGTATCTAGATGGGGGACCCAGTACTTC. This translates into CASSPGLAGVSRWGTQYF.

The V call is TRBV6-1, the J call TRBJ1-4, with 7 bases that match TRBD1. The CDR3 consists of 16 residues. Trimming cost V 3 bases and J 8 bases; bases outside gene matches: 12. The germline gives CDR1 MNHNS, CDR2 SASEGT. The DNA of the CDR3 is TGTGCCAGCAGTGACGCCAAGACAGGGAAGGTGGAAAAACTGTTTTTT. Residues: CASSDAKTGKVEKLFF.

The V gene is TRBV19, the J gene TRBJ2-5, with 12 nucleotides matching TRBD1. Germline CDR1 LNHDA, CDR2 SQIVND (reference sequence). The V and J ends lost 7 bases and 4 bases, in that order; junction bases with no gene match: 7. This CDR3 is built from 15 residues. The CDR3 here is CASKTGQGAGETQYF. The CDR3 DNA reads as TGTGCCAGTAAGACGGGACAGGGGGCCGGAGAGACCCAGTACTTC.

This clonotype was found a few times. V and J are TRBV10-3 and TRBJ2-1; 11 bases match TRBD2. The CDR3 length is 18 residues. CDR1 and CDR2 from the germline V gene are ENHRY and SYGVKD. The junction had 6 bases not matched to a gene; V was cut back by 2 bases and J by 0 bases. As DNA, the CDR3 is TGTGCCATCAGTGAGACTACTAGCGGGGGCCTCTCCTACAATGAGCAGTTCTTC. This gives the protein CAISETTSGGLSYNEQFF.

The chain links TRBV4-3 to TRBJ2-5, with 8 bases lining up with TRBD1. The germline V gene has CDR1 LGHNA and CDR2 YSLEER. Unmatched junction bases numbered 5, after V lost 3 bases and J lost 5 bases. The CDR3 is 14 residues long. The CDR3 spells CASSQNRGRETQYF. Written as DNA, the CDR3 is TGCGCCAGCAGCCAGAACAGGGGGAGGGAGACCCAGTACTTC.

There are many counts of this clonotype. The chain is built from TRBV5-1 and TRBJ2-2, with D tentatively TRBD1 (6 bases). Per germline, CDR1 SGHRS and CDR2 YFSETQ. V was clipped by 3 bases and J by 4 bases, with 10 bases between them. The CDR3 is 14 residues long. CDR3 amino acids: CASSSTGFTGELFF. CDR3 bases: TGCGCCAGCAGCTCGACAGGTTTCACCGGGGAGCTGTTTTTT.